This T cell receptor (beta chain) was obtained from a study of T cell responses to AZD1222 COVID-19 vaccine. Notes on the study in general: Repertoires in all cases were sampled only once the peak T cell response had passed. Targets within unmutated variant regions were reportedly found for nearly half of spike-specific TCRs. Across the whole spike, CD4 TCRs peaked at regions 160-218 and 743-854. Elevations in Spike-specific TCR breadth and depth followed administration of two AZD1222 doses.

Germline V gene lookup returns CDR1 KGHSH and CDR2 LQKENI. V was shortened by 3 bases and J by 3 bases, with 8 bases between the two germline ends. The CDR3 covers 13 residues. A remark on this clone: Antigen: not known.

Assay: immunoSEQ multiplex PCR; the TCRdb copy retains only in-frame clones and omits some. Among 150,000 or so clones, around 92% were seen once, and the ten largest hold 3% to 4%. The rearrangement joins TRBV18 to TRBJ1-1; D unclear. This specimen was peripheral blood, taken 28 days after the second AZD1222 dose. The clonotype originates from an adult who received the AZD1222 COVID-19 vaccine. CDR3 protein: CASSPAGDTEAFF. CDR3 DNA: TGTGCCAGCTCACCCGCCGGAGACACTGAAGCTTTCTTT. Drawing the rest from reference TRBV18 and TRBJ1-1, the complete variable domain is NAGVMQNPRHLVRRRGQEARLRCSPMKGHSHVYWYRQLPEEGLKFMVYLQKENIIDESGMPKERFSAEFPKEGPSILRIQQVVRGDSAAYFCASSPAGDTEAFFGQGTRLTVV.